Below, 30 T cell receptor beta chains from the same sample are listed, as sequenced in a study of vaccination and CD4 T cells after COVID-19. At the Johns Hopkins FTIC core, DNA taken from cultured CD4+ T cells was sequenced by way of the Oncomine TCR Beta short-read assay. Cultured CD4+ T cells were the source of extracted genomic DNA. TCRdb re-analysed the PCR reads in MiXCR, keeping a single row per CDR3 protein. The sample lists about 10,000 distinct CDR3 sequences; roughly a third were seen once. Sample treatment: roughly 11-day PBMC culture with coronavirus spike peptide pools or control peptides (ViraFEST assay). From the unexposed donor, CD4+ T cells were collected ahead of the COVID-19 pandemic (2011-2018). These receptors have no known antigen. The specimen sequenced was CD4+ T cells from blood, cultured in vitro. These receptors came from a human donor in good health.

This clonotype is medium-sized (0.01 to 0.1%) in the sample. The CDR3 protein is CATSHGLLSGPVGRDTQYF. The CDR3 bases are TGTGCCACCAGCCATGGACTCCTTAGCGGCCCCGTGGGTCGGGATACGCAGTATTTT. The chain links TRBV24-1 to TRBJ2-3, with D possibly TRBD2 on 6 matching bases. The germline V gene encodes CDR1 KGHDR and CDR2 SFDVKD. The V and J ends lost 7 bases and 6 bases respectively, with 31 bases between them. The CDR3 spans 19 residues.

This clonotype has a handful of counts. V gene TRBV27 combines with J gene TRBJ1-5; D is possibly TRBD1 (6 bases). Germline assignment: CDR1 MNHEY and CDR2 SMNVEV (reference sequence). Trimming stripped 3 bases from V and 0 bases from J, with 9 bases between. The CDR3 contains 15 residues. The chain's CDR3 is CASSFLGASNQPQHF. The CDR3, as DNA: TGTGCCAGCAGTTTTCTGGGGGCTAGCAATCAGCCCCAGCATTTT.

This chain connects TRBV19 to TRBJ2-2, with 7 nucleotides matching TRBD1. Unmatched junction bases numbered 3, after V lost 7 bases and J lost 4 bases. Germline CDR1 reads LNHDA; CDR2 reads SQIVND (reference sequence). The CDR3 loop spans 13 amino acids. The CDR3: CASTSGGTGELFF. In nucleotides, the CDR3 is TGTGCCAGTACCTCAGGGGGCACCGGGGAGCTGTTTTTT.

This clonotype was picked up a small number of times. The rearrangement joins TRBV20-1 to TRBJ2-1; a weak D match, TRBD1 (6 bases). CDR1 is DFQATT and CDR2 is SNEGSKA in the germline V gene (reference sequence). The CDR3 loop spans 16 amino acids. The germline V and J ends were trimmed by 3 bases and 0 bases, with 15 bases remaining between them. The chain's CDR3 is CSASSRGGSSYNEQFF. Here the CDR3 DNA reads TGCAGTGCTAGTTCTAGAGGGGGAAGCTCCTACAATGAGCAGTTCTTC.

This clonotype has a handful of counts. The CDR3 DNA sequence: TGCAGTGCTAGAGTGGGACAGGGGGCAGGCAATCAGCCCCAGCATTTT. Protein: CSARVGQGAGNQPQHF. The chain links TRBV20-1 to TRBJ1-5; 12 bases agree with TRBD1. Germline V gives CDR1 DFQATT, CDR2 SNEGSKA (reference sequence). The CDR3 sequence is 16 residues long. Trimming at V came to 1 base and at J to 2 bases, leaving 3 bases not matched to a gene.

The CDR3 is CASSLPGPPYEQYF. The CDR3 coding sequence is TGTGCCAGCAGTTTGCCGGGGCCCCCCTACGAGCAGTACTTC. V and J are TRBV28 and TRBJ2-7, with D perhaps given as TRBD1 or TRBD2 (5 bases each). Germline V gene sequence: CDR1 MDHEN, CDR2 SYDVKM. The CDR3 extends over 14 amino acids. V lost 3 bases to trimming and J lost 2 bases, with 11 bases between them. Combining the CDR3 with reference TRBV28 and TRBJ2-7 gives the whole variable domain DVKVTQSSRYLVKRTGEKVFLECVQDMDHENMFWYRQDPGLGLRLIYFSYDVKMKEKGDIPEGYSVSREKKERFSLILESASTNQTSMYLCASSLPGPPYEQYFGPGTRLTVT.

The rearrangement joins TRBV6-2 or TRBV6-3 to TRBJ2-1; maybe TRBD2 (6 bases). The CDR3 length is 13 residues. V lost 8 bases and J 8 bases, leaving 16 bases between the germline ends. Germline CDR1 and CDR2: MNHEY and SVGEGT. CDR3: CASSRELHHEQFF. The CDR3 DNA is TGTGCCAGCTCCCGGGAGCTTCACCATGAGCAGTTCTTC.

This clonotype has more than one count but fewer than ten. The CDR3 sequence is CSARGMNTGELFF. The CDR3 DNA sequence: TGCAGTGCTAGGGGGATGAACACCGGGGAGCTGTTTTTT. This chain joins TRBV20-1 and TRBJ2-2; no definite D call. V lost 3 bases and J lost 1, with 6 bases in between. The germline CDR1 and CDR2 sequences are DFQATT and SNEGSKA (reference sequence). This CDR3 spans 13 amino acids.

The chain has TRBV28 and TRBJ2-3; TRBD2 matches at 11 bases. V was clipped by 5 bases and J by 1 base; unmatched bases: 8. CDR3 length: 17 residues. Germline lookup yields CDR1 MDHEN and CDR2 SYDVKM. The CDR3 is CASSGTSGRWGTDTQYF. The CDR3 coding sequence is TGTGCCAGCAGTGGAACTAGCGGGAGATGGGGCACAGATACGCAGTATTTT.

The gene calls are TRBV28 and TRBJ1-2; TRBD1 agrees at 9 bases. The germline V gene encodes CDR1 MDHEN and CDR2 SYDVKM. This CDR3 has 15 amino acids. The ends lost 4 bases at V and 2 bases at J; junction bases unmatched: 5. This CDR3 is CASSSTGGANYGYTF. CDR3 coding DNA: TGTGCCAGCAGTTCTACAGGGGGCGCCAACTATGGCTACACCTTC.

The rearrangement links TRBV11-2 to TRBJ2-1; no clear D. V was cut by 0 bases and J by 12 bases, with 12 bases left in between. The germline V gene encodes CDR1 SGHAT and CDR2 FQNNGV. The CDR3 runs to 13 residues. CDR3 sequence reads: CASSLDRYSGQFF. The CDR3 nucleotides are TGTGCCAGCAGCTTAGATCGGTATTCAGGGCAGTTCTTC.

V and J are TRBV6-1 and TRBJ2-7, with 8 bases matching TRBD1. J gave up 2 bases and V 2 bases, and 2 bases lay outside the gene matches. There are 14 residues in the CDR3. Germline V gene lookup returns CDR1 MNHNS and CDR2 SASEGT. CDR3 region: CASSEPGGTYEQYF. CDR3 in DNA: TGTGCCAGCAGTGAACCAGGGGGCACCTACGAGCAGTACTTC.

The chain recombines TRBV4-3 with TRBJ1-2; tentative D call: TRBD1 (5 bases). Germline V gene lookup returns CDR1 LGHNA and CDR2 YSLEER. The CDR3 is made up of 11 amino acids. Trimming pared 4 bases from V and 8 bases from J, leaving 8 bases between. This CDR3 is CASSPGTGYTF. CDR3 nucleotides: TGCGCCAGCAGCCCAGGGACCGGCTACACCTTC.

The rearrangement links TRBV6-1 to TRBJ1-2, with 8 bases lining up with TRBD1. The CDR3 totals 14 residues. Germline V gene lookup returns CDR1 MNHNS and CDR2 SASEGT. V gave up 6 bases and J gave up 4 bases; unmatched junction bases: 7. CDR3 coding DNA: TGTGCCAGCAGCCAGGGGGCATTCGGCTATGGCTACACCTTC. This gives the protein CASSQGAFGYGYTF.

The chain couples TRBV6-2 or TRBV6-3 to TRBJ1-1, with D uncertain. The length of the CDR3 is 16 residues. CDR1 is MNHEY, CDR2 SVGEGT, per germline. Trimming stripped 6 bases from V and 1 base from J, with 18 bases between. CDR3 in DNA: TGTGCCAGCAGCCAACTATGGGGTGCGGAGAACACTGAAGCTTTCTTT. Protein: CASSQLWGAENTEAFF.

The gene calls are TRBV6-4 and TRBJ2-3, with 12 bases fitting TRBD1. Germline V CDR1 and CDR2: MRHNA, SNTAGT. This CDR3 has 14 amino acids. J gave up 6 bases and V 4 bases, and 2 bases lay outside the gene matches. CDR3 sequence reads: CASSAGTGGDTQYF. The CDR3 nucleotides are TGTGCCAGCAGTGCCGGGACAGGGGGCGATACGCAGTATTTT.

This clonotype turned up a few times. This chain connects TRBV20-1 to TRBJ1-1, with D unclear. CDR1 and CDR2 (germline): DFQATT, SNEGSKA (reference sequence). V gave up 5 bases and J gave up 3 bases, with 10 bases separating them. The CDR3 runs to 12 residues. Written as DNA, the CDR3 is TGCAGTGCTTGCGGACCGGACACTGAAGCTTTCTTT. This translates into CSACGPDTEAFF.

The V call is TRBV11-3, the J call TRBJ2-1; D is perhaps TRBD2 (5 bases). Germline V lookup: CDR1 SGHNT, CDR2 YENEEA. The germline V and J ends were trimmed by 0 bases and 0 bases, with 12 bases remaining between them. This CDR3 is 17 amino acids long. The CDR3 sequence is CASSLDPGKSSYNEQFF. As DNA, the CDR3 is TGTGCCAGCAGCTTAGACCCGGGGAAGAGCTCCTACAATGAGCAGTTCTTC.

The count of this clonotype is one. V is TRBV9 and J is TRBJ2-1; TRBD2 matches 10 bases. Germline CDR1 SGDLS, CDR2 YYNGEE. V was pared by 7 bases and J by 7 bases, with 2 bases of the junction left unmatched. This CDR3 has 12 amino acids. In DNA, the CDR3 is TGTGCCAGCGCAGCGGGAGGGAATGAGCAGTTCTTC. Translation gives CASAAGGNEQFF.

Only a few counts were recorded for this clonotype. This chain joins TRBV11-2 and TRBJ2-1, with D possibly called TRBD1 or TRBD2 (5 bases each). Germline CDR1 and CDR2: SGHAT and FQNNGV. V was clipped by 8 bases and J by 5 bases, with 13 bases between them. CDR3 length: 13 residues. CDR3 sequence reads: CASSGTSNNEQFF. The DNA for the CDR3 is TGTGCCAGCTCCGGGACCTCTAACAATGAGCAGTTCTTC.

This clonotype was seen more than once but under ten times. The chain has TRBV7-9 and TRBJ2-3; 10 bases agree with TRBD2. The germline gives CDR1 SEHNR, CDR2 FQNEAQ (reference sequence). The CDR3 spans 17 residues. Trimming at V came to 6 bases and at J to 4 bases, leaving 13 bases not matched to a gene. CDR3 DNA sequence: TGTGCCAGCAGTCCCGCCAGCGGGAGGGCCGGCGCAGATACGCAGTATTTT. It translates to CASSPASGRAGADTQYF.

The table lists this clonotype with a few counts. This chain joins TRBV28 and TRBJ1-5, with D perhaps TRBD1 (5 bases). Trimming shortened V by 8 bases and J by 7 bases, and 21 bases separated the two germline ends. CDR1 is MDHEN and CDR2 is SYDVKM in the germline V gene. The CDR3 loop spans 15 amino acids. CDR3 nucleotides: TGTGCCAGCTCGCCCGGTAAAGGGGCGTACCAGCCCCAGCATTTT. The encoded protein is CASSPGKGAYQPQHF.

V is TRBV18 and J is TRBJ2-5, with D unclear. Trimming took off 6 bases at V and 0 bases at J, with 17 bases between the two ends. In germline, CDR1 is KGHSH, CDR2 LQKENI. This CDR3 spans 16 amino acids. The CDR3 DNA follows: TGTGCCAGCTCCGCCCGGCCGGCTGGGTACCAAGAGACCCAGTACTTC. It codes for CASSARPAGYQETQYF. Complete variable domain (other parts from reference TRBV18 and TRBJ2-5): NAGVMQNPRHLVRRRGQEARLRCSPMKGHSHVYWYRQLPEEGLKFMVYLQKENIIDESGMPKERFSAEFPKEGPSILRIQQVVRGDSAAYFCASSARPAGYQETQYFGPGTRLLVL.

This clonotype appeared a few times. This chain connects TRBV20-1 to TRBJ2-3, with 8 bases lining up with TRBD2. The CDR3 covers 15 residues. Germline V gene data show CDR1 as DFQATT and CDR2 as SNEGSKA (reference sequence). After removal of 5 bases from V and 5 bases from J, the junction contained 12 bases not matched to a gene. CDR3 loop: CSASQRGLVGDTQYF. The CDR3 DNA sequence: TGCAGTGCTTCTCAGCGGGGGCTAGTTGGAGATACGCAGTATTTT.

V and J are TRBV5-1 and TRBJ1-1; D is uncertain. V was pared by 0 bases and J by 5 bases, with 14 bases between. The V gene's germline CDR1 is SGHRS and CDR2 YFSETQ. CDR3 length: 15 residues. CDR3 in amino acids: CASSLVQAAATEAFF. Written as DNA, the CDR3 is TGCGCCAGCAGCTTGGTCCAGGCGGCGGCTACTGAAGCTTTCTTT.

The chain employs TRBV20-1 and TRBJ2-1; TRBD2 matches 11 bases. J gave up 8 bases and V 8 bases, and 11 bases lay outside the gene matches. This CDR3 contains 14 residues. Germline V gene sequence: CDR1 DFQATT, CDR2 SNEGSKA (reference sequence). CDR3 bases: TGCAGTACGCCACGACTAGCGGGGAGGGATGAGCAGTTCTTC. Translated, it gives CSTPRLAGRDEQFF.

The V call is TRBV27, the J call TRBJ2-3, with 7 bases matching TRBD2. J lost 4 bases, V lost 1 base, and 5 bases had no gene match. There are 15 residues in the CDR3. CDR1 is MNHEY and CDR2 is SMNVEV in the germline V gene (reference sequence). Here the CDR3 DNA reads TGTGCCAGCAGTTTATTCAGCGGGATGGCAGATACGCAGTATTTT. This codes for CASSLFSGMADTQYF.

This clonotype was detected a few times. The V call is TRBV6-1, the J call TRBJ2-7; 7 bases are shared with TRBD2. The germline V gene encodes CDR1 MNHNS and CDR2 SASEGT. The V and J ends lost 6 bases and 7 bases, in that order; junction bases with no gene match: 9. The CDR3 contains 13 residues. CDR3 region: CASRSRGSGEQYF. DNA for the CDR3: TGTGCCAGCAGAAGTCGCGGGAGCGGGGAGCAGTACTTC.

This clonotype was detected only once. The chain employs TRBV4-2 and TRBJ2-5, with a weak D call TRBD2 (5 bases). CDR1 and CDR2 (germline): LGHNA, YNFKEQ. The CDR3 sequence is 15 residues long. Trimming pared 0 bases from V and 8 bases from J, leaving 16 bases between. CDR3 sequence reads: CASSQDEGPPDTQYF. The CDR3 nucleotides read TGTGCCAGCAGCCAAGATGAGGGCCCGCCTGACACCCAGTACTTC.

This clonotype appeared a few times. The V and J genes are TRBV7-3 and TRBJ2-3; D ambiguous. The CDR3 runs 18 residues. Germline CDR1 SGHTA, CDR2 FQGTGA. Trimming stripped 4 bases from V and 0 bases from J, with 20 bases between. The CDR3, as DNA: TGTGCCAGCAGCTCCCGCCTTGGGCGCGGAACTAGCACAGATACGCAGTATTTT. As protein: CASSSRLGRGTSTDTQYF.